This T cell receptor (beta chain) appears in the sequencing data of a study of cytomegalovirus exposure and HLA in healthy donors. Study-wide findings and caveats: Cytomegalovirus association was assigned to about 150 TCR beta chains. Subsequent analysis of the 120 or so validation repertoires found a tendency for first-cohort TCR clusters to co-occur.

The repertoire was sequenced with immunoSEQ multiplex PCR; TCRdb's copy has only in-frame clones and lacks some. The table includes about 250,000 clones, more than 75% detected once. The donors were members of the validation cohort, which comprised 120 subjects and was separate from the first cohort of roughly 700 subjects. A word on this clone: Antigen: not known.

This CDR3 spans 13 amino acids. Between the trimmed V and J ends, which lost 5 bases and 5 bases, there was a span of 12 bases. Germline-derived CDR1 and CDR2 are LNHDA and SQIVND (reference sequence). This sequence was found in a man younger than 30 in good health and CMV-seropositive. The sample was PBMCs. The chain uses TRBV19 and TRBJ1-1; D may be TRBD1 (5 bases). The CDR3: CASSSTAGTEAFF. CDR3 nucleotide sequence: TGTGCCAGTAGTTCGACAGCCGGGACTGAAGCTTTCTTT.